This T cell receptor beta chain was documented in a study of blood T cells in healthy people across ages. A sample-barcoded 5' primer and a J-beta primer mix were used in a second PCR of about 6 to 11 cycles. Each CDR3 protein is one row after TCRdb ran MiXCR on the 5' RACE reads. The sample has 700,000 to 950,000 distinct CDR3 sequences; 55% to 75% are singletons. The TCR was taken from a man aged 25 to 45 in good health. Sequenced input: blood.

The CDR3 here is CASSQLGTSDDTQYF. CDR3 sequence (DNA): TGTGCCAGCAGCCAACTCGGGACTAGCGACGATACGCAGTATTTT. The chain links TRBV4-2 to TRBJ2-3; 10 nucleotides line up with TRBD2. The V gene's germline CDR1 is LGHNA and CDR2 YNFKEQ. The CDR3 sequence is 15 residues long. The junction had 5 bases not matched to a gene; V was cut back by 2 bases and J by 6 bases.